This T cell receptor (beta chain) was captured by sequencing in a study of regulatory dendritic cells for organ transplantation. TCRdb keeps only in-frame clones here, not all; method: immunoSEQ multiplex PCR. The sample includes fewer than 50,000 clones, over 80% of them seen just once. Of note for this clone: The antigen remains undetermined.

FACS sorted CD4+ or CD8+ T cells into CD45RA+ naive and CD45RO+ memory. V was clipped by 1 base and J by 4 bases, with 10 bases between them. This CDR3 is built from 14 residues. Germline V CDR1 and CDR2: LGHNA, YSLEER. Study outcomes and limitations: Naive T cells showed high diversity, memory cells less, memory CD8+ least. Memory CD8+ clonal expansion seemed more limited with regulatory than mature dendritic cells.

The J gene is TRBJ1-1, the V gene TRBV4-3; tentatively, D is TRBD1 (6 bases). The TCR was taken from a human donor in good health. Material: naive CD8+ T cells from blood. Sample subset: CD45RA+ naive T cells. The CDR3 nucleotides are TGCGCCAGCAGCCAAGTGAAGGGGGGCACTGAAGCTTTCTTT. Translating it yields CASSQVKGGTEAFF.